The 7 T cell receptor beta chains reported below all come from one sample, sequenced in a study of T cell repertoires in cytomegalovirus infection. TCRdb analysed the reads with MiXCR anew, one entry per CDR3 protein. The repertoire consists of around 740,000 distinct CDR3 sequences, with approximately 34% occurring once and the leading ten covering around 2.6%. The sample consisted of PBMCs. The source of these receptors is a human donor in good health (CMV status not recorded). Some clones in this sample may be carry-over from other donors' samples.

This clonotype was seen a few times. The CDR3 nucleotides read TGTGCCAGCAGCTTAGGTTCCGGGGAGCGGTACGAGCAGTACTTC. Translated, it gives CASSLGSGERYEQYF. The V gene is TRBV7-2, the J gene TRBJ2-7; maybe TRBD2 (5 bases). V lost 1 base and J lost 4, with 14 bases in between. The CDR3 consists of 15 residues. Germline CDR1 is SGHTA and CDR2 is FQGNSA.

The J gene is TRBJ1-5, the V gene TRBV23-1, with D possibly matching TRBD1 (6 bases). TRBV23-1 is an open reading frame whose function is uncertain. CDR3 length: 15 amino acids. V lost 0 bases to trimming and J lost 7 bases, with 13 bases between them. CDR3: CASSQSFRGGQPQHF. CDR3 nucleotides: TGCGCCAGCAGTCAATCGTTCAGGGGCGGCCAGCCCCAGCATTTT.

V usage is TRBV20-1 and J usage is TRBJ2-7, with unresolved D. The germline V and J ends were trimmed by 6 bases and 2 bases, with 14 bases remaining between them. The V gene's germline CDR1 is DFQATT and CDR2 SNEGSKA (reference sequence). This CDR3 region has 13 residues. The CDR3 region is CSASIAFAYEQYF. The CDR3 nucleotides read TGCAGTGCAAGTATCGCCTTCGCCTACGAGCAGTACTTC.

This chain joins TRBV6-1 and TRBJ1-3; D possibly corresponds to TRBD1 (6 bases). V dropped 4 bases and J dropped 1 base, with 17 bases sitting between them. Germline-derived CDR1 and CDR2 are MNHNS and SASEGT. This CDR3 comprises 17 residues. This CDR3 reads CASSASPGQKSGNTIYF. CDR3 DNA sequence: TGTGCCAGCAGTGCCTCTCCGGGACAAAAGTCTGGAAACACCATATATTTT.

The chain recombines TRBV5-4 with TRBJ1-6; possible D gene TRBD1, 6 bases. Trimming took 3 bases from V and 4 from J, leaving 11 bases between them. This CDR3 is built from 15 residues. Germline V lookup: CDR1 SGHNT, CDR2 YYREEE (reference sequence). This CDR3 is CASSSQGRYNSPLHF. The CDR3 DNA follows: TGTGCCAGCAGCTCACAGGGTCGGTATAATTCACCCCTCCACTTT.

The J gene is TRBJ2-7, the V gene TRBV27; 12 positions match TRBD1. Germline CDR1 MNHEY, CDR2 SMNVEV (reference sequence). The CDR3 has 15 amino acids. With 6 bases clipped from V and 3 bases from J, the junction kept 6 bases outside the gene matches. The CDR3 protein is CASRIGTGGDYEQYF. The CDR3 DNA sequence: TGTGCCAGCAGGATCGGGACAGGGGGCGACTACGAGCAGTACTTC.

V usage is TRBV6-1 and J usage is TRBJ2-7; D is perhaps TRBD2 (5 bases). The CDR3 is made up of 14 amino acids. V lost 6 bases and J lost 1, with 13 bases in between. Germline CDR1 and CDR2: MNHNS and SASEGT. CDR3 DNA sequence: TGTGCCAGCAGCCCATGGAGGAGGTCCTACGAGCAGTACTTC. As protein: CASSPWRRSYEQYF.